The next 7 T cell receptor beta chains were all read from a single sample in a study of CD8 T cells in Susac syndrome. Random hexamers were used to reverse transcribe an amount of about 0.45 to 1 ug RNA. In TCRdb, the immunoSEQ multiplex PCR reads were re-called with MiXCR into one record per CDR3 protein. This repertoire shows approximately 68,000 distinct CDR3 sequences, just under 95% found once; its top ten account for about 0.38%. The specimen sequenced was CD8+ T cells from PBMCs. These receptors all stem from a human donor with multiple sclerosis.

The V and J genes are TRBV20-1 and TRBJ2-3; D not resolved. CDR1 is DFQATT and CDR2 is SNEGSKA in the germline V gene (reference sequence). This CDR3 contains 14 residues. Trimming pared 0 bases from V and 0 bases from J, leaving 7 bases between. This CDR3 is CSAREVPSTDTQYF. The DNA of the CDR3 is TGCAGTGCTAGAGAGGTGCCCAGCACAGATACGCAGTATTTT.

The chain joins TRBV6-5 to TRBJ1-1; TRBD1 might be the D (6 bases). The CDR3 runs 15 residues. V was trimmed by 6 bases and J by 1 base, leaving 15 bases between them. Germline values: CDR1 MNHEY, CDR2 SVGAGI. CDR3 bases: TGTGCCAGCAGCGTACAGGGTCAGGGGAACACTGAAGCTTTCTTT. Translating gives CASSVQGQGNTEAFF.

The chain uses TRBV2 and TRBJ1-2, with D possibly TRBD1 on 5 matching bases. The CDR3 extends over 13 amino acids. Germline lookup yields CDR1 SNHLY and CDR2 FYNNEI. The V end lost 2 bases, the J end lost 8 bases, and 12 bases lay between the germline ends. This CDR3 reads CASSETWGEGYTF. For the CDR3, the DNA is TGTGCCAGCAGTGAAACCTGGGGGGAAGGCTACACCTTC.

This chain connects TRBV5-4 to TRBJ2-5; D is tentatively TRBD1 or TRBD2 (5 bases each). Trimming removed 3 bases at V and 5 bases at J, with 20 bases between. Germline CDR1 reads SGHNT; CDR2 reads YYREEE (reference sequence). CDR3 size: 16 residues. CDR3 protein: CASSWDSSGGRETQYF. The CDR3 DNA reads TGTGCCAGCAGCTGGGATAGCTCTGGGGGTCGGGAGACCCAGTACTTC.

The rearrangement uses TRBV7-2 and TRBJ2-3, with 8 bases lining up with TRBD2. Germline trimming cut 1 base from V and 4 bases from J; bases unmatched to any gene: 4. The germline CDR1 and CDR2 sequences are SGHTA and FQGNSA. The CDR3 contains 15 residues. CDR3 region: CASSLERGRADTQYF. In nucleotides, the CDR3 is TGTGCCAGCAGCTTAGAGCGGGGGAGAGCAGATACGCAGTATTTT.

This clonotype came up once. The genes are TRBV14 and TRBJ1-2, with D possibly TRBD1 on 6 matching bases. Germline V CDR1 and CDR2: SGHDN, FVKESK. Trimming removed 5 bases from V and 7 bases from J, with 17 bases in between. The CDR3 is made up of 14 amino acids. The CDR3 sequence is CASSGRGSLGGYTF. The CDR3 region has the DNA TGTGCCAGCAGCGGAAGGGGGTCCCTCGGTGGCTACACCTTC.

CDR3 nucleotides: TGTGCCAGCAGTTACTCATGGGGGGCACCCCTCCACTTT. Translated, it gives CASSYSWGAPLHF. This chain connects TRBV6-2 or TRBV6-3 to TRBJ1-6; weak D call: TRBD1 (5 bases). The length of the CDR3 is 13 residues. The V end was cut by 0 bases, the J end by 11 bases, with 8 bases between. CDR1 and CDR2 (germline): MNHEY, SVGEGT.